This paragraph covers one TCR beta chain sequence. This sample is part of a study of blood T cell repertoires in COVID-19. On the study more broadly: There were acute and convalescent COVID-19 samples, and they came from the United States, Italy and Spain.

Per germline, CDR1 LNHDA and CDR2 SQIVND (reference sequence). Trimming stripped 3 bases from V and 2 bases from J, with 8 bases between. CDR3 length: 13 amino acids. Patients from Seattle were sampled longitudinally, starting during active infection. TCRdb's copy holds only in-frame clones and misses some; the assay was immunoSEQ multiplex PCR. The sample lists over 150,000 clones, approximately 85% occurring once. Sequencing was done on a sample of peripheral blood. This rearrangement joins TRBV19 to TRBJ2-7, with D tentatively TRBD2 (6 bases). The source is a man older than 75 with COVID-19, enrolled during active disease. CDR3 sequence reads: CASSIRGTYEQYF. CDR3 DNA: TGTGCCAGTAGTATCCGGGGGACCTACGAGCAGTACTTC.